The 4 T cell receptor beta chains presented below share a single source sample, sequenced in a study of early T cells in non-severe SARS-CoV-2 infection. TCRdb re-called the 5' RACE reads through MiXCR, storing one row per CDR3 protein. Of more than 25,000 distinct CDR3 sequences in the sample, around 5% were seen once. Sequenced sample: whole blood. The receptors were gathered from an adult who was a healthcare worker with PCR-confirmed SARS-CoV-2 infection or an uninfected control (not recorded which).

This clonotype was recorded at least ten times. The gene calls are TRBV28 and TRBJ2-7, with 11 bases aligning to TRBD2. V trimming: 6 bases; J trimming: 8 bases; junction bases outside the gene matches: 12. This CDR3 spans 15 amino acids. The germline gives CDR1 MDHEN, CDR2 SYDVKM. In nucleotides, the CDR3 is TGTGCCAGCAGGTCACTAGCGGGAGCCCGTACGAAGCAGTACTTC. This gives the protein CASRSLAGARTKQYF.

The chain uses TRBV7-9 and TRBJ2-7; perhaps D is TRBD1 or TRBD2 (6 bases each). Germline V gene sequence: CDR1 SEHNR, CDR2 FQNEAQ (reference sequence). The length of the CDR3 is 14 residues. Trimming pared 6 bases from V and 3 bases from J, leaving 15 bases between. The chain's CDR3 is CASSMGGTLYEQYF. Written as DNA, the CDR3 is TGTGCCAGCAGTATGGGGGGCACTCTCTACGAGCAGTACTTC.

This clonotype was picked up many times. CDR3 nucleotides: TGTGCCAGCAGATCTCGGGACAGACTCGACGAGCAGTACTTC. This encodes CASRSRDRLDEQYF. J is TRBJ2-7 and V is TRBV28; 7 nucleotides agree with TRBD1. Trimming took 6 bases from V and 5 from J; bases not matched to a gene: 10. This CDR3 contains 14 residues. Germline V gene sequence: CDR1 MDHEN, CDR2 SYDVKM.

This clonotype was recorded many times. The chain is built from TRBV6-5 and TRBJ2-7; 10 bases are shared with TRBD1. Germline values: CDR1 MNHEY, CDR2 SVGAGI. J gave up 6 bases and V 7 bases, and 12 bases lay outside the gene matches. The CDR3 length is 15 residues. The CDR3 sequence is CASTPQDRGSSEQYF. CDR3 sequence (DNA): TGTGCCAGCACTCCTCAGGACAGGGGGTCTAGCGAGCAGTACTTC.